The TCR beta chain under discussion was sequenced for a study of shared clonotypes between healthy human individuals. Study findings and constraints: Clonotype sharing across a handful of donors was observed for around 5% of naive CD4 clonotypes. The rarefaction results pointed to incomplete sorted-subset sequencing despite large depth. Generally, naive subsets (rather than memory subsets) showed larger estimated richness.

Measured with immunoSEQ multiplex PCR; TCRdb has only the in-frame clones, and not every one. The data show about 710,000 clones, roughly 72% seen once. CDR3 length: 14 amino acids. The V end was cut by 4 bases, the J end by 2 bases, with 10 bases between. CDR1 is SGHNT and CDR2 is YYREEE in the germline V gene (reference sequence). As concerns this clone: Antigen: not known.

Sequencing was performed on memory CD4+ T cells sorted from blood. Subset here: CD45RA-negative fraction. The V gene is TRBV5-4, the J gene TRBJ1-3; D remains unclear. The source of this sequence is a woman younger than 45 in good health. CDR3 sequence: CASSTREAGNTIYF. The CDR3 DNA is TGTGCCAGCAGCACTAGAGAAGCTGGAAACACCATATATTTT.